A selection of T cell receptor beta chains follows, all from one sample in a study of cytomegalovirus exposure and HLA in healthy donors. Sequencing used immunoSEQ multiplex PCR; TCRdb keeps in-frame clones, though not all of them. The sample holds approximately 180,000 clones, around 86% seen once. The sequenced sample consisted of PBMCs. The receptors come from a woman between 18 and 29 years old in good health and CMV-seronegative. CDR3s include the opening cysteine and the closing phenylalanine or tryptophan. D genes are given only for firm matches. Expanded clones are given a class, and other clones once, few, many or no size at all.

v_gene	j_gene	d_gene	abundance	CDR3nt	CDR3aa
TRBV5-4	TRBJ2-4	-	-	TGTGCCAGCAGCTTGGCTGGGCAGCAAAACATTCAGTACTTC	CASSLAGQQNIQYF
TRBV7-9	TRBJ1-6	TRBD1	-	TGTTCCAGCAGCATTACAGGGGCAACTAGGAGTTCACCCCTCCACTTT	CSSSITGATRSSPLHF
TRBV27	TRBJ2-5	-	-	TGTGCCAGCAGTCAAAACGGCCCCAGGGCGACCCAGTACTTC	CASSQNGPRATQYF
TRBV6-6	TRBJ1-1	-	-	TGTGCCAGCGGGGGGGGCGGGTCCGAAGCTTTCTTT	CASGGGGSEAFF
TRBV2	TRBJ1-1	-	-	TGTGCCAGCATTAAGGATCGTAACAGCAACTTAGAAGCTTTCTTT	CASIKDRNSNLEAFF
TRBV14	TRBJ1-4	-	-	TGTGCCAGCAGCCTTCTCAGGGGAACTAATGAAAAACTGTTTTTT	CASSLLRGTNEKLFF
TRBV7-2	TRBJ1-1	TRBD1	-	TGTGCCAGCAGCTTAGGTCTAACTACAGGGGACGCTTTCTTT	CASSLGLTTGDAFF
TRBV5-8	TRBJ1-1	-	-	TGTGCCAGCAGCTTGGGAGCGGCAGGGAACACTGAAGCTTTCTTT	CASSLGAAGNTEAFF
TRBV4-1	TRBJ1-5	TRBD1	-	TGCGCCAGCAGCCAAGGGAAGGGGGCAGATAGCAATCAGCCCCAGCATTTT	CASSQGKGADSNQPQHF
TRBV6-4	TRBJ2-5	TRBD2	-	TGTGCCAGCAGTGTTACAGCGGGAGAGGGCGAGACCCAGTACTTC	CASSVTAGEGETQYF
TRBV18	TRBJ2-3	-	few	TGTGCCAGCTCACCACGCCCGGGGTTCAGCACAGATACGCAGTATTTT	CASSPRPGFSTDTQYF